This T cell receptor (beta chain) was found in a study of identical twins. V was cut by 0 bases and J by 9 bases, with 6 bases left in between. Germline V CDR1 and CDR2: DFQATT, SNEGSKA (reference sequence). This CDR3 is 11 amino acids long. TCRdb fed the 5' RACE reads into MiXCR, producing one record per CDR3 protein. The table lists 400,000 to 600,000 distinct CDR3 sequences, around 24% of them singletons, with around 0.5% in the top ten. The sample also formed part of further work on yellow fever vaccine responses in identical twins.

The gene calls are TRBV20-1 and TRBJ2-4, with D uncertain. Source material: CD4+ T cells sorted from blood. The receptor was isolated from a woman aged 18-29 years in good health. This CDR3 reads CSARDRFIQYF. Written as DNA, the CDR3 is TGCAGTGCTAGAGACAGGTTCATTCAGTACTTC.